The 17 T cell receptor beta chains listed next were all sequenced from one sample in a study of T cell responses to AZD1222 COVID-19 vaccine. TCRdb keeps only in-frame clones here, not all; method: immunoSEQ multiplex PCR. The table records over 95,000 clones, about 89% of them present only once. The sample consisted of peripheral blood, taken on day 0 of AZD1222 vaccination. The source is an adult in good health.

The chain combines TRBV7-9 with TRBJ2-3; 9 positions match TRBD1. The V and J ends lost 5 bases and 3 bases, in that order; junction bases with no gene match: 6. Germline CDR1 SEHNR, CDR2 FQNEAQ (reference sequence). The CDR3 totals 15 residues. The CDR3 nucleotides read TGTGCCAGCAGCGTACAGGGGGCCCTAACAGATACGCAGTATTTT. Its protein is CASSVQGALTDTQYF.

The rearrangement uses TRBV28 and TRBJ2-3, with D hard to call. The CDR3 has 13 residues. The V end lost 1 base, the J end lost 1 base, and 3 bases lay between the germline ends. The germline gives CDR1 MDHEN, CDR2 SYDVKM. The CDR3 loop reads CASSLYGTDTQYF. CDR3 DNA: TGTGCCAGCAGTTTATACGGCACAGATACGCAGTATTTT. Supplemented by reference TRBV28 and TRBJ2-3, the full variable domain reads DVKVTQSSRYLVKRTGEKVFLECVQDMDHENMFWYRQDPGLGLRLIYFSYDVKMKEKGDIPEGYSVSREKKERFSLILESASTNQTSMYLCASSLYGTDTQYFGPGTRLTVL.

As regards this clone: A junction boundary mismatches the germline segment, possibly from a read error. The chain carries TRBV11-3 and TRBJ2-2; weak D call: TRBD1 (6 bases). Germline V lookup: CDR1 SGHNT, CDR2 YENEEA. The CDR3 sequence is 15 residues long. CDR3 DNA: TGTGCCAGCAGCTTACGACAGGTCGAACACCGGGGAGCTGTTTTT. This gives the protein CASSLRQVEHRGAVF.

This clone has more than one count but fewer than ten. The chain combines TRBV7-2 with TRBJ1-2; D remains ambiguous. Trimming removed 5 bases from V and 0 bases from J, with 19 bases in between. The CDR3 covers 17 residues. Per the germline V gene, CDR1 is SGHTA and CDR2 is FQGNSA. The CDR3 spells CASSREAGGESNYGYTF. The CDR3 bases are TGTGCCAGCAGCCGGGAGGCAGGTGGGGAGTCTAACTATGGCTACACCTTC.

The chain joins TRBV3-1 (or the pseudogene TRBV3-2) to TRBJ1-3; D unresolved. Germline CDR1 LGHDT, CDR2 YNNKEL (reference sequence). With 5 bases removed from V and 4 bases from J, the gap between germline ends came to 6 bases. The CDR3 is 12 residues long. The CDR3 nucleotides are TGTGCCAGCAGCTTGGAAGGAAACACCATATATTTT. As protein: CASSLEGNTIYF.

In its sample, this clone was seen once. The chain uses TRBV30 and TRBJ1-6; D remains unclear. CDR3 length equals 13 residues. In germline, CDR1 is GTSNPN, CDR2 SVGIG (reference sequence). Trimming took 3 bases from V and 3 from J, leaving 6 bases between them. CDR3 coding DNA: TGTGCCTGGAGCCTCGGCTATAATTCACCCCTCCACTTT. Its protein is CAWSLGYNSPLHF.

This clone is a singleton in its sample. The chain links TRBV2 to TRBJ2-5; no firm D call. V shed 0 bases and J shed 5 bases, with 4 bases lying between them. The CDR3 extends over 12 amino acids. Germline V lookup: CDR1 SNHLY, CDR2 FYNNEI. CDR3 amino acids: CASSEATETQYF. The CDR3 bases are TGTGCCAGCAGTGAAGCGACGGAGACCCAGTACTTC. Full variable domain (remainder filled in from reference TRBV2 and TRBJ2-5): EPEVTQTPSHQVTQMGQEVILRCVPISNHLYFYWYRQILGQKVEFLVSFYNNEISEKSEIFDDQFSVERPDGSNFTLKIRSTKLEDSAMYFCASSEATETQYFGPGTRLLVL.

The chain couples TRBV6-1 to TRBJ1-5, with 9 positions matching TRBD1. The germline CDR1 and CDR2 sequences are MNHNS and SASEGT. J was trimmed by 1 base and V by 4 bases; bases with no gene match: 14. This CDR3 contains 19 residues. The CDR3 here is CASSAYAGTGRLSNQPQHF. Written as DNA, the CDR3 is TGTGCCAGCAGTGCGTACGCCGGGACAGGGCGGCTAAGCAATCAGCCCCAGCATTTT.

The V gene is TRBV6-2 or TRBV6-3, the J gene TRBJ2-2; the match to TRBD2 covers 9 bases. V lost 2 bases to trimming and J lost 7 bases; unmatched junction nucleotides: 8. Germline values: CDR1 MNHEY, CDR2 SVGEGT. The CDR3 length is 16 residues. The CDR3 DNA reads as TGTGCCAGCAGTTACCTTGCGGGGGGGCTCGGCGGGGAGCTGTTTTTT. Its protein is CASSYLAGGLGGELFF.

J is TRBJ2-1 and V is TRBV6-6; 7 bases line up with TRBD1. Trimming took 7 bases from V and 4 from J; bases not matched to a gene: 10. The CDR3 sequence is 15 residues long. The germline V gene encodes CDR1 MNHNY and CDR2 SVGAGI (reference sequence). The CDR3 reads CASTRQGNRYNEQFF. For the CDR3, the DNA is TGTGCCAGCACCCGACAGGGAAATCGGTACAATGAGCAGTTCTTC.

The V and J genes are TRBV9 and TRBJ2-5; TRBD2 agrees at 12 bases. V shed 3 bases and J 5 bases; nucleotides not matched to a gene: 11. Germline V lookup: CDR1 SGDLS, CDR2 YYNGEE. The CDR3 extends over 17 amino acids. CDR3: CASSAGLAGTARETQYF. The CDR3 DNA reads TGTGCCAGCAGCGCCGGACTAGCGGGGACGGCACGGGAGACCCAGTACTTC. The whole variable domain, filled in from reference TRBV9 and TRBJ2-5, reads DSGVTQTPKHLITATGQRVTLRCSPRSGDLSVYWYQQSLDQGLQFLIQYYNGEERAKGNILERFSAQQFPDLHSELNLSSLELGDSALYFCASSAGLAGTARETQYFGPGTRLLVL.

This clone was picked up a small number of times. The V gene is TRBV12-3 or TRBV12-4, the J gene TRBJ1-1; D perhaps matches TRBD1 (5 bases). Trimming removed 5 bases from V and 0 bases from J, with 7 bases in between. This CDR3 comprises 13 residues. CDR3 loop: CASSRGLNTEAFF. The CDR3 DNA follows: TGTGCCAGCAGTCGGGGCTTGAACACTGAAGCTTTCTTT.

The chain joins TRBV19 to TRBJ2-5; 11 nucleotides align to TRBD1. In germline, CDR1 is LNHDA, CDR2 SQIVND (reference sequence). The CDR3 contains 15 residues. V dropped 3 bases and J dropped 5; count of bases not matched to a gene: 5. As DNA, the CDR3 is TGTGCCAGTAGTATGGGACAGGGGGTCTGGGAGACCCAGTACTTC. Protein product: CASSMGQGVWETQYF. The full variable domain, rest sourced from reference TRBV19 and TRBJ2-5, is DGGITQSPKYLFRKEGQNVTLSCEQNLNHDAMYWYRQDPGQGLRLIYYSQIVNDFQKGDIAEGYSVSREKKESFPLTVTSAQKNPTAFYLCASSMGQGVWETQYFGPGTRLLVL.

The genes are TRBV24-1 and TRBJ1-2, with a possible D match to TRBD1 (5 bases). Germline lookup yields CDR1 KGHDR and CDR2 SFDVKD. The CDR3 runs 12 residues. Trimming removed 6 bases at V and 4 bases at J, with 8 bases between. The CDR3 here is CATSPQGYGYTF. CDR3 nucleotides: TGTGCCACCAGTCCCCAGGGCTATGGCTACACCTTC.

A single count supports this clone. The CDR3, as DNA: TGTGCCACCAGGAGGTCAGGGGTTCTGTACGAGCAGTACTTC. Its translation is CATRRSGVLYEQYF. V usage is TRBV28 and J usage is TRBJ2-7, with D possibly being TRBD1 (6 bases). The CDR3 runs to 14 residues. V was shortened by 10 bases and J by 4 bases, with 20 bases between the two germline ends. Germline V lookup: CDR1 MDHEN, CDR2 SYDVKM.

The J gene is TRBJ2-2, the V gene TRBV4-1; 9 nucleotides line up with TRBD2. Unmatched junction bases numbered 3, after V lost 1 base and J lost 3 bases. CDR1 and CDR2 from the germline V gene are MGHRA and YSYEKL. CDR3 length equals 16 residues. CDR3 loop: CASSQGSGGYTGELFF. CDR3 in DNA: TGCGCCAGCAGCCAAGGGAGCGGGGGGTACACCGGGGAGCTGTTTTTT.

The genes are TRBV5-1 and TRBJ1-2, with D possibly matching TRBD1 (6 bases). This CDR3 has 16 residues. Germline assignment: CDR1 SGHRS and CDR2 YFSETQ. V gave up 6 bases and J gave up 7 bases, with 25 bases separating them. The CDR3 protein is CASTLTGGGLLGGYTF. CDR3 nucleotide sequence: TGCGCCAGCACCCTGACAGGAGGGGGACTATTGGGTGGCTACACCTTC.